This T cell receptor (beta chain) derives from a study of CXCR3-negative and CXCR3-positive naive CD8 T cells. Study as a whole: The dataset comprises some 150 million TRB reads in total, with about 1.5 +/- 0.3 million reads per library.

CD45RO-CCR7+CD27+CD95- was the phenotype of naive CD8+ T cells. Germline values: CDR1 DFQATT, CDR2 SNEGSKA (reference sequence). The CDR3 extends over 13 amino acids. UMI labels and 5' RACE were used to prepare the TRB cDNA libraries. TCRdb re-analyzed the 5' RACE reads; it lists each CDR3 protein once, without DNA. The sample totals around 95,000 distinct CDR3 sequences. With regard to this clonotype: The antigen is not known.

Whole-study findings and limits: TRBV-TRBJ usage was alike in naive CXCR3-negative and CXCR3-positive cells but differed in memory cells. Naive cells that were CXCR3-positive had more hydrophobic TRB CDR3s (compared with CXCR3-negative naive cells). Each naive subset displayed comparably high diversity, whereas memory CD8+ cells displayed much lower diversity.

The chain is built from TRBV20-1 and TRBJ2-7; the D call of TRBD1 rests on TCRdb alone, since no DNA is present to check it. The sample comprised naive CXCR3+ CD8+ T cells from blood. Sample subset: CD45RO-CCR7+CD27+CD95- naive CD8+ T cells expressing CXCR3 (TNR3+). The source of this sequence is a human donor in good health. Some clones in this sample may be carry-over from other donors' samples. CDR3: CSAAEGTGYEQYF.